The clone carrying this TCR beta chain came up a few times. Its antigen is undetermined. This record belongs to a study of beta chain features in type 1 diabetes. Overall study context: Healthy donors and patients had similar age, gender and cell yields.

Germline CDR1 reads SGHTA; CDR2 reads FQGNSA. The CDR3 spans 14 residues. V was pared by 6 bases and J by 6 bases, with 11 bases of the junction left unmatched. The isolated RNA, all of it, was reverse transcribed, so expressed TCRB transcripts were what got sequenced. This table comes from immunoSEQ multiplex PCR, and its TCRdb copy is limited to in-frame clones, with some not included. The profile shows roughly 310,000 clones, roughly 9.6% of them singletons. Study outcomes and limitations: Patients with Type 1 diabetes showed moderately but significantly shorter TCRB CDR3s in all four CD4+ subsets. The influence of HLA type on TCRB rearrangement stayed undetermined.

The chain joins TRBV7-2 to TRBJ2-7; 7 nucleotides agree with TRBD1. Sequencing used naive CD4+ T cells from blood. The clonotype was recovered from a woman between 25 and 40 years old in good health. The CDR3 here is CASRPGQPVSEQYF. The CDR3, as DNA: TGTGCCAGCAGACCGGGACAGCCCGTCTCCGAGCAGTACTTC.